The clone carrying this TCR beta chain was counted at least ten times. Its target is not known. Trimming stripped 0 bases from V and 3 bases from J, with 10 bases between. CDR1 is SGDLS, CDR2 YYNGEE, per germline. This CDR3 region has 15 residues. This specimen comes from a study of T-cell memory formation after mild COVID-19. On the study more broadly: There were largely donor-specific TCR clusters. The study, taken as a whole, reports: Day 15 to 85 contracting clones showed balanced CD4/CD8; day 15 to 37 expanders favored CD4+.

TCRdb redid the calling of the 5' RACE reads with MiXCR, one entry per CDR3 protein. The sample has 35,000 to 50,000 distinct CDR3 sequences, about 6% seen once. The rearrangement joins TRBV9 to TRBJ1-5; a possible D gene is TRBD1 (6 bases). The sequencing input was PBMCs or a T cell subset sorted from them (not recorded which). The clonotype originates from an adult who had mild COVID-19 (a few samples of this study predate the infection). Cell type and time point are not known. The CDR3 loop is CASSVGHRDNQPQHF. The CDR3, as DNA: TGTGCCAGCAGCGTAGGTCACAGGGACAATCAGCCCCAGCATTTT.